This T cell receptor (beta chain) stems from a study of blood T cells in healthy people across ages. A second PCR of about 7 to 12 cycles used a sample-barcoded 5' primer and a J-beta primer mix. TCRdb reanalysed the 5' RACE reads using MiXCR and keeps one entry per CDR3 protein. The sample yields about 1,500,000 distinct CDR3 sequences, around 39% seen once. The receptor's source is a woman aged 18-35 years in good health. Sequencing was done on a sample of blood.

In nucleotides, the CDR3 is TGTGCTAGCGGCTTAGGTCGCAGGCCCGAGACCCAGTACTTC. Translating it yields CASGLGRRPETQYF. The gene calls are TRBV7-7 and TRBJ2-5; TRBD2 is a possible D gene (6 bases). CDR1 SSHAT and CDR2 FNYEAQ come from the germline V gene (reference sequence). This CDR3 comprises 14 residues.